Presented here are 32 T cell receptor beta chains from one specimen sequenced in a study of regulatory T cells in long-lasting Graves disease. According to the study, TCR beta libraries were built with iRepertoire HTBI primers and CDR3-region Arm-PCR. TCRdb reprocessed the multiplex PCR reads with MiXCR, giving one entry per CDR3 protein. This sample yields under 450,000 distinct CDR3 sequences, of which about 25% are seen a single time; approximately 28% belongs to the top ten. Time point specified: persistent/refractory GD, antithyroid drugs over 5 years with positive TRAb. Preparation of the TCR library used RNA extracted from PBMCs. The specimen comprised peripheral blood mononuclear cells (PBMCs), sampled when the disease was refractory, from a patient treated with antithyroid drugs. The receptors shown here come from a female donor with Graves disease.

This clonotype was seen a handful of times. The chain recombines TRBV11-1 with TRBJ2-7; no firm D call. Germline assignment: CDR1 SGHAT and CDR2 FQDESV (reference sequence). The CDR3 length is 15 residues. The germline V and J ends were trimmed by 1 base and 4 bases, with 14 bases remaining between them. The CDR3: CASSLGIQQTYEQYF. The CDR3 DNA reads as TGTGCCAGCAGCTTAGGTATACAGCAGACTTACGAGCAGTACTTC.

This clonotype was observed a few times. J is TRBJ2-1 and V is TRBV5-4; 10 positions match TRBD2. Trimming at V came to 2 bases and at J to 5 bases, leaving 4 bases not matched to a gene. The CDR3 is 15 residues long. Germline V gives CDR1 SGHNT, CDR2 YYREEE (reference sequence). This chain's CDR3 is CASSFGLAVNNEQFF. CDR3 DNA sequence: TGTGCCAGCAGCTTCGGACTAGCGGTGAACAATGAGCAGTTCTTC.

The J gene is TRBJ2-2, the V gene TRBV7-9; tentatively, D is TRBD2 (5 bases). Trimming pared 6 bases from V and 2 bases from J, leaving 13 bases between. The CDR3 totals 15 residues. The germline CDR1 and CDR2 sequences are SEHNR and FQNEAQ (reference sequence). The CDR3 here is CASRATRGNTGELFF. CDR3 sequence (DNA): TGTGCCAGCAGAGCCACTAGAGGCAACACCGGGGAGCTGTTTTTT. Looking up the rest from reference TRBV7-9 and TRBJ2-2 gives the full variable domain: DTGVSQNPRHKITKRGQNVTFRCDPISEHNRLYWYRQTLGQGPEFLTYFQNEAQLEKSRLLSDRFSAERPKGSFSTLEIQRTEQGDSAMYLCASRATRGNTGELFFGEGSRLTVL.

The chain employs TRBV7-2 and TRBJ1-3; D is possibly TRBD1 (6 bases). The CDR3 consists of 15 residues. The germline gives CDR1 SGHTA, CDR2 FQGNSA. Trimming stripped 5 bases from V and 0 bases from J, with 11 bases between. The CDR3 bases are TGTGCCAGCAGCACCAAGACAGGCTCTGGAAACACCATATATTTT. This encodes CASSTKTGSGNTIYF.

The rearrangement uses TRBV6-9 and TRBJ1-1; 8 bases are a match to TRBD1. The CDR3 has 14 amino acids. Per the germline V gene, CDR1 is MNHGY and CDR2 is SVAAGI. J lost 5 bases, V lost 3 bases, and 5 bases had no gene match. In nucleotides, the CDR3 is TGTGCCAGCAGTTACGGGACAGGATATACTGAAGCTTTCTTT. Its protein is CASSYGTGYTEAFF.

This clonotype was recorded at least ten times. V gene TRBV20-1 combines with J gene TRBJ1-2; TRBD1 matches at 7 bases. From germline, CDR1 is DFQATT and CDR2 SNEGSKA (reference sequence). The CDR3 loop spans 12 amino acids. J gave up 4 bases and V 5 bases, and 4 bases lay outside the gene matches. In DNA, the CDR3 is TGCAGTGCTCCTGACAGGGTCTATGGCTACACCTTC. It yields the protein CSAPDRVYGYTF.

This clonotype was picked up many times. J is TRBJ2-2 and V is TRBV7-3; tentative D call: TRBD1 (6 bases). CDR3 length equals 18 residues. The germline CDR1 and CDR2 sequences are SGHTA and FQGTGA. V was shortened by 1 base and J by 4 bases, with 19 bases between the two germline ends. The DNA of the CDR3 is TGTGCCAGCAGCTTAAATGCCAGGGGACCTCTTATCACCGGGGAGCTGTTTTTT. This translates into CASSLNARGPLITGELFF.

This clonotype turned up a few times. The V call is TRBV6-5, the J call TRBJ2-7, with D perhaps assigned TRBD1 or TRBD2 (7 bases each). Trimming took off 0 bases at V and 0 bases at J, with 15 bases between the two ends. The CDR3 consists of 17 residues. Germline CDR1 MNHEY, CDR2 SVGAGI. CDR3 nucleotide sequence: TGTGCCAGCAGTTACTCATGGGGGGGGACAGACTCCTACGAGCAGTACTTC. It yields the protein CASSYSWGGTDSYEQYF.

This clonotype was seen ten or more times. The genes are TRBV24-1 and TRBJ2-7, with a tentative D call TRBD1 (6 bases). This CDR3 contains 16 residues. The germline V and J ends were trimmed by 3 bases and 2 bases, with 16 bases remaining between them. Germline CDR1 KGHDR, CDR2 SFDVKD. CDR3 loop: CATSDPRDTSPYEQYF. In DNA, the CDR3 is TGTGCCACCAGTGATCCCCGGGACACCTCACCCTACGAGCAGTACTTC.

The genes are TRBV4-2 and TRBJ1-5, with D tentatively TRBD1 (6 bases). Germline V CDR1 and CDR2: LGHNA, YNFKEQ. CDR3 size: 17 residues. Trimming took off 2 bases at V and 2 bases at J, with 16 bases between the two ends. CDR3 region: CASSQFQGFIGNQPQHF. The CDR3 bases are TGTGCCAGCAGCCAATTCCAGGGGTTTATAGGCAATCAGCCCCAGCATTTT.

At least ten counts were recorded for this clonotype. This chain links TRBV28 with TRBJ2-5; TRBD1 agrees at 8 bases. This CDR3 spans 13 amino acids. Germline-derived CDR1 and CDR2 are MDHEN and SYDVKM. V was clipped by 8 bases and J by 5 bases; unmatched bases: 7. Here the CDR3 reads CASFQGAGETQYF. The CDR3 DNA reads as TGTGCCAGCTTCCAGGGGGCAGGGGAGACCCAGTACTTC.

This clonotype was seen ten or more times. The chain recombines TRBV24-1 with TRBJ2-5, with a possible D match to TRBD2 (5 bases). The V end was cut by 5 bases, the J end by 6 bases, with 12 bases between. Germline V gene data show CDR1 as KGHDR and CDR2 as SFDVKD. The CDR3 spans 13 residues. CDR3 residues: CATSGSSRQTQYF. The CDR3 DNA reads as TGTGCCACCAGTGGGTCTAGCAGACAGACCCAGTACTTC.

Ten or more counts support this clonotype. The V call is TRBV20-1, the J call TRBJ1-2; 7 nucleotides align to TRBD1. Germline assignment: CDR1 DFQATT and CDR2 SNEGSKA (reference sequence). CDR3 length equals 13 residues. V shed 2 bases and J 2 bases; nucleotides not matched to a gene: 2. The CDR3 loop is CSARSGQNYGYTF. CDR3 in DNA: TGCAGTGCTAGATCGGGACAGAACTATGGCTACACCTTC.

The V gene is TRBV6-4, the J gene TRBJ2-5; TRBD1 aligns across 12 bases. Germline V lookup: CDR1 MRHNA, CDR2 SNTAGT. The J segment lost 2 bases and the V segment lost 3 bases, leaving 13 bases of the junction unmatched. The CDR3 contains 19 residues. The CDR3 nucleotides read TGTGCCAGCAGTGATATGGGACAGGGGGCGCCTAATACTCAAGAGACCCAGTACTTC. Encoded protein: CASSDMGQGAPNTQETQYF.

This clonotype was detected only a few times. V usage is TRBV7-2 and J usage is TRBJ2-3, with TRBD2 identical over 8 bases. The CDR3 spans 14 residues. The J segment lost 6 bases and the V segment lost 3 bases, leaving 5 bases of the junction unmatched. The germline gives CDR1 SGHTA, CDR2 FQGNSA. The DNA of the CDR3 is TGTGCCAGCAGCTTCGCGGGAGGTGTGGATACGCAGTATTTT. Translated, it gives CASSFAGGVDTQYF.

The table lists this clonotype with a few counts. J is TRBJ2-2 and V is TRBV19; the match to TRBD2 covers 7 bases. The ends lost 2 bases at V and 6 bases at J; junction bases unmatched: 9. Looked up from germline, CDR1 is LNHDA and CDR2 is SQIVND (reference sequence). The CDR3 consists of 16 residues. For the CDR3, the DNA is TGTGCCAGTAGTATATTGGCGGGAGTTATCGCCGGGGAGCTGTTTTTT. This sequence encodes CASSILAGVIAGELFF.

V is TRBV19 and J is TRBJ2-7; D is possibly TRBD2 (6 bases). CDR1 is LNHDA and CDR2 is SQIVND in the germline V gene (reference sequence). The CDR3 sequence is 13 residues long. Trimming left V 5 bases short and J 0 bases short, with 8 bases between. CDR3 DNA: TGTGCCAGTAGTGGGGGACTCTCCTACGAGCAGTACTTC. This gives the protein CASSGGLSYEQYF.

The gene calls are TRBV28 and TRBJ1-3, with a weak D call TRBD1 (6 bases). Trimming took 2 bases from V and 3 from J, leaving 8 bases between them. The length of the CDR3 is 14 residues. Germline values: CDR1 MDHEN, CDR2 SYDVKM. As DNA, the CDR3 is TGTGCCAGCAGTTTACAGGGGAGTGGAAACACCATATATTTT. It translates to CASSLQGSGNTIYF. Variable domain in full (rest from reference TRBV28 and TRBJ1-3): DVKVTQSSRYLVKRTGEKVFLECVQDMDHENMFWYRQDPGLGLRLIYFSYDVKMKEKGDIPEGYSVSREKKERFSLILESASTNQTSMYLCASSLQGSGNTIYFGEGSWLTVV.

This clonotype was seen a handful of times. J is TRBJ2-7 and V is TRBV20-1, with D possibly being TRBD2 (6 bases). CDR3 size: 14 residues. CDR1 and CDR2 (germline): DFQATT, SNEGSKA (reference sequence). V was cut by 5 bases and J by 3 bases, with 17 bases left in between. CDR3 sequence: CSAARLAEHYEQYF. The DNA for the CDR3 is TGCAGTGCTGCGAGATTAGCGGAACACTACGAGCAGTACTTC.

The rearrangement uses TRBV15 and TRBJ2-2; D gene uncertain. Trimming shortened V by 2 bases and J by 0 bases, and 22 bases separated the two germline ends. The CDR3 totals 20 residues. Germline values: CDR1 LNHNV, CDR2 YYDKDF (reference sequence). The CDR3 loop reads CATSRMSESHYPANTGELFF. The CDR3 DNA follows: TGTGCCACCAGCAGAATGAGCGAGAGTCACTACCCGGCGAACACCGGGGAGCTGTTTTTT.

Many counts were recorded for this clonotype. This sequence joins TRBV30 and TRBJ1-5; 7 nucleotides line up with TRBD1. This CDR3 is built from 13 residues. From germline, CDR1 is GTSNPN and CDR2 SVGIG (reference sequence). Trimming cost V 3 bases and J 4 bases; bases outside gene matches: 3. CDR3 amino acids: CAWRGQQNQPQHF. As DNA, the CDR3 is TGTGCCTGGAGGGGACAGCAGAATCAGCCCCAGCATTTT. Based on the CDR3 plus reference TRBV30 and TRBJ1-5, the full variable domain is SQTIHQWPATLVQPVGSPLSLECTVEGTSNPNLYWYRQAAGRGLQLLFYSVGIGQISSEVPQNLSASRPQDRQFILSSKKLLLSDSGFYLCAWRGQQNQPQHFGDGTRLSIL.

V is TRBV6-1 and J is TRBJ1-1, with TRBD1 identical over 7 bases. V gave up 5 bases and J gave up 6 bases; unmatched junction bases: 6. This CDR3 contains 13 residues. The germline CDR1 and CDR2 sequences are MNHNS and SASEGT. Written as DNA, the CDR3 is TGTGCCAGCAGTCCTACAGGGGACGCTGAAGCTTTCTTT. Amino acids: CASSPTGDAEAFF.

The chain has TRBV24-1 and TRBJ2-2, with 7 bases aligning to TRBD1. The CDR3 is made up of 17 amino acids. After removal of 3 bases from V and 0 bases from J, the junction contained 6 bases not matched to a gene. The germline gives CDR1 KGHDR, CDR2 SFDVKD. The CDR3 nucleotides read TGTGCCACCAGTGATAATACCGGGACAGCGAACACCGGGGAGCTGTTTTTT. This codes for CATSDNTGTANTGELFF.

V gene TRBV29-1 combines with J gene TRBJ1-1; 12 positions match TRBD1. The germline CDR1 and CDR2 sequences are SQVTM and ANQGSEA. Trimming cost V 4 bases and J 1 base; bases outside gene matches: 7. The CDR3 sequence is 16 residues long. CDR3 residues: CSVGGTGGRGNTEAFF. CDR3 in DNA: TGCAGCGTTGGGGGGACAGGGGGCCGGGGGAACACTGAAGCTTTCTTT.

The gene calls are TRBV20-1 and TRBJ1-5; D is uncertain. The V gene lost 1 base and the J gene lost 5 bases, with 15 bases spanning the gap. This CDR3 has 15 residues. Germline V gene lookup returns CDR1 DFQATT and CDR2 SNEGSKA (reference sequence). The CDR3 DNA is TGCAGTGCTAGAGCTATCGCCGGAGGCGATCAGCCCCAGCATTTT. This codes for CSARAIAGGDQPQHF.

This CDR3 is CASRPRSSGRGNEQFF. The DNA for the CDR3 is TGTGCCAGCAGGCCAAGATCTAGCGGGAGGGGCAATGAGCAGTTCTTC. J is TRBJ2-1 and V is TRBV6-1; TRBD2 matches at 12 bases. Germline V gives CDR1 MNHNS, CDR2 SASEGT. This CDR3 has 16 residues. The trim removed 6 bases at V and 6 bases at J, leaving 9 bases unmatched.

There are a few counts of this clonotype. The chain carries TRBV5-4 and TRBJ2-2; the match to TRBD2 covers 10 bases. This CDR3 has 16 amino acids. Germline V gene lookup returns CDR1 SGHNT and CDR2 YYREEE (reference sequence). V lost 0 bases to trimming and J lost 5 bases; unmatched junction nucleotides: 4. The CDR3 reads CASSLASGSRTGELFF. The CDR3, as DNA: TGTGCCAGCAGCTTGGCTAGCGGGAGTAGGACCGGGGAGCTGTTTTTT.

In this sample, this clonotype turned up many times. V and J are TRBV6-1 and TRBJ1-1, with 8 nucleotides matching TRBD1. CDR1 and CDR2 (germline): MNHNS, SASEGT. The CDR3 extends over 15 amino acids. After removal of 6 bases from V and 1 base from J, the junction contained 7 bases not matched to a gene. For the CDR3, the DNA is TGTGCCAGCAGGCAAAGACAGGGGACGAACACTGAAGCTTTCTTT. Translating it yields CASRQRQGTNTEAFF.

J is TRBJ1-2 and V is TRBV30; TRBD1 aligns across 10 bases. There are 13 residues in the CDR3. Per the germline V gene, CDR1 is GTSNPN and CDR2 is SVGIG (reference sequence). V lost 2 bases to trimming and J lost 7 bases; unmatched junction nucleotides: 4. Written as DNA, the CDR3 is TGTGCCTGGAGTTCCGGACAGGGGGGTGGCTACACCTTC. The encoded protein is CAWSSGQGGGYTF.

This clonotype has a handful of counts. The chain has TRBV29-1 and TRBJ1-5, with D possibly TRBD1 on 6 matching bases. The CDR3 spans 15 residues. Trimming shortened V by 4 bases and J by 0 bases, and 13 bases separated the two germline ends. Germline values: CDR1 SQVTM, CDR2 ANQGSEA. The DNA for the CDR3 is TGCAGCGTTGGGGTTAAGGGGGGTAGCAATCAGCCCCAGCATTTT. Translated, it gives CSVGVKGGSNQPQHF.

This clonotype was recorded at least ten times. The chain is built from TRBV5-1 and TRBJ1-1; the D gene is possibly TRBD1 (6 bases). Trimming cost V 9 bases and J 0 bases, with 12 bases left between them. Germline loops: CDR1 SGHRS, CDR2 YFSETQ. The CDR3 is 13 residues long. CDR3 DNA: TGCGCCACTAGTCGACAGGTGAACACTGAAGCTTTCTTT. Its protein is CATSRQVNTEAFF.

V usage is TRBV29-1 and J usage is TRBJ2-7, with D hard to call. Germline CDR1 and CDR2: SQVTM and ANQGSEA. CDR3 length: 11 residues. V dropped 7 bases and J dropped 6 bases, with 13 bases sitting between them. The CDR3 bases are TGCAGCGCCCGGGCCCCCCCCGAGCAGTACTTC. Translating it yields CSARAPPEQYF.